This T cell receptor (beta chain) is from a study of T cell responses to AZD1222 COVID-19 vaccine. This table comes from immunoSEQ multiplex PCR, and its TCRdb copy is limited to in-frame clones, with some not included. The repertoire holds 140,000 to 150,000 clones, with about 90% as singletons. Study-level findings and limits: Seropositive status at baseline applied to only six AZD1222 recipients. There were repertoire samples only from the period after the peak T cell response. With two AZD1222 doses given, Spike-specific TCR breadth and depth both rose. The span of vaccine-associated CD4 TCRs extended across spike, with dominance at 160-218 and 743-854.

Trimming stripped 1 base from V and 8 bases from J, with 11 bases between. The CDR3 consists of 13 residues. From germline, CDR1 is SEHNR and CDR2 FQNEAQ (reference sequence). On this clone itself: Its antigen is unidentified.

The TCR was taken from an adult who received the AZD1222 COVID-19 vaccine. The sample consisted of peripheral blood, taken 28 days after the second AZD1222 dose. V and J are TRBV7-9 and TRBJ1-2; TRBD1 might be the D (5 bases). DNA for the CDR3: TGTGCCAGCAGCTTAGACAGACAGCAGGGCTACACCTTC. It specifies CASSLDRQQGYTF.